This T cell receptor beta chain came from a study of blood T cell repertoires in COVID-19. This CDR3 is 16 amino acids long. Germline CDR1 LGHNA, CDR2 YSLEER. Between the trimmed V and J ends, which lost 0 bases and 7 bases, there was a span of 15 bases. Assay: immunoSEQ multiplex PCR; the TCRdb copy retains only in-frame clones and omits some. The table shows fewer than 250,000 clones, with more than 70% occurring only once. This sequence joins TRBV4-3 and TRBJ1-4; D is possibly TRBD1 (5 bases). What was sequenced was peripheral blood. This TCR derives from a woman aged 55-70 years with acute or convalescent COVID-19. In DNA, the CDR3 is TGCGCCAGCAGCCAAGATGATGGGGTAAGGGGTGAAAAACTGTTTTTT. Its protein product is CASSQDDGVRGEKLFF.